Below, 27 T cell receptor beta chains from the same sample are listed, as sequenced in a study of T-cell memory formation after mild COVID-19. TCRdb reanalysed the 5' RACE reads using MiXCR and keeps one entry per CDR3 protein. The sample has a few hundred thousand distinct CDR3 sequences; approximately 19% are singletons. The sequencing sample was made of PBMCs or a T cell subset sorted from them (not recorded which). Source of these receptors: a man aged 18 to 35 who had mild COVID-19 (a few samples of this study predate the infection). Cell type and time point are not known.

The chain combines TRBV6-2 or TRBV6-3 with TRBJ1-1; TRBD1 is a possible D gene (6 bases). V lost 9 bases to trimming and J lost 5 bases, with 16 bases between them. The length of the CDR3 is 13 residues. Germline V gene sequence: CDR1 MNHEY, CDR2 SVGEGT. CDR3 nucleotides: TGTGCCAGTTGGGACACAGACGGGACTGAAGCTTTCTTT. It translates to CASWDTDGTEAFF.

V is TRBV6-2 or TRBV6-3 and J is TRBJ2-7, with D perhaps TRBD1 or TRBD2 (5 bases each). Trimming removed 6 bases from V and 6 bases from J, with 27 bases in between. The CDR3 length is 17 residues. Germline lookup yields CDR1 MNHEY and CDR2 SVGEGT. The CDR3 nucleotides are TGTGCCAGCAGCTCCCTGAGAGGGGATGAGCCTAGTCGCGAGCAGTACGTC. It encodes CASSSLRGDEPSREQYV.

There are a few counts of this clonotype. This chain links TRBV15 with TRBJ2-1; 11 bases are a match to TRBD2. V gave up 6 bases and J gave up 5 bases; unmatched junction bases: 9. CDR3 length: 16 residues. CDR1 and CDR2 (germline): LNHNV, YYDKDF (reference sequence). This CDR3 is CATRDAGLAADNEQFF. The CDR3 bases are TGTGCCACCAGGGACGCGGGACTAGCGGCTGACAATGAGCAGTTCTTC.

The chain recombines TRBV10-2 with TRBJ2-1; no clear D gene. Per the germline V gene, CDR1 is WSHSY and CDR2 is SAAADI. With 1 base removed from V and 8 bases from J, the gap between germline ends came to 18 bases. The CDR3 is made up of 16 amino acids. This chain's CDR3 is CASSEYPKGSHDEQFF. In DNA form, the CDR3 reads TGCGCCAGCAGTGAGTACCCGAAAGGATCGCACGATGAGCAGTTCTTC.

The table lists this clonotype with a few counts. This rearrangement joins TRBV5-5 to TRBJ1-2; no clear D gene. Germline CDR1 is SGHKS and CDR2 is YYEKEE (reference sequence). V shed 4 bases and J shed 4 bases, with 17 bases lying between them. The CDR3 is 15 residues long. The DNA for the CDR3 is TGTGCCAGCAGCCTTGAGGGCGGCCCGTTCTATGGCTACACCTTC. This gives the protein CASSLEGGPFYGYTF.

The J gene is TRBJ2-3, the V gene TRBV12-3 or TRBV12-4, with a tentative D call TRBD1 (6 bases). The ends were cut back, 6 bases at V and 6 bases at J, with 16 bases in the middle. The CDR3 runs 14 residues. The CDR3 DNA follows: TGTGCCAGCAGCTATTTGGGGGCGCCGGATACGCAGTATTTT. Its translation: CASSYLGAPDTQYF.

V gene TRBV11-2 combines with J gene TRBJ1-1; D possibly corresponds to TRBD1 (5 bases). V was trimmed by 2 bases and J by 4 bases, leaving 14 bases between them. Germline loops: CDR1 SGHAT, CDR2 FQNNGV. The CDR3 has 15 amino acids. CDR3 in amino acids: CASSLRSGSPTEAFF. CDR3 sequence (DNA): TGTGCCAGCAGCTTACGGTCAGGGTCCCCCACTGAAGCTTTCTTT.

The V and J genes are TRBV3-1 and TRBJ2-7, with D possibly matching TRBD1 (5 bases). The CDR3 spans 16 residues. V was cut by 1 base and J by 7 bases, with 20 bases left in between. Looked up from germline, CDR1 is LGHDT and CDR2 is YNNKEL (reference sequence). CDR3 region: CASSQAGHNPAREQYV. DNA for the CDR3: TGTGCCAGCAGCCAAGCTGGACACAACCCAGCTCGGGAGCAGTACGTC.

The chain recombines TRBV6-6 with TRBJ2-4; D is possibly TRBD2 (6 bases). The CDR3 contains 17 residues. The V end was cut by 6 bases, the J end by 0 bases, with 18 bases between. CDR1 and CDR2 from the germline V gene are MNHNY and SVGAGI (reference sequence). The CDR3 here is CASRARGTPLAKNIQYF. CDR3 nucleotides: TGTGCCAGCAGAGCACGCGGGACTCCTCTAGCCAAAAACATTCAGTACTTC.

The chain has TRBV7-3 and TRBJ1-6, with a possible D match to TRBD1 (6 bases). The V gene's germline CDR1 is SGHTA and CDR2 FQGTGA. The CDR3 length is 16 residues. V was pared by 2 bases and J by 8 bases, with 16 bases between. The CDR3 spells CASSLSDRLGYSPLHF. The CDR3 DNA sequence: TGTGCCAGCAGCTTATCGGACAGACTTGGGTATTCACCCCTCCACTTT. The full variable domain, its missing parts supplied by reference TRBV7-3 and TRBJ1-6, is GAGVSQTPSNKVTEKGKYVELRCDPISGHTALYWYRQSLGQGPEFLIYFQGTGAADDSGLPNDRFFAVRPEGSVSTLKIQRTERGDSAVYLCASSLSDRLGYSPLHFGNGTRLTVT.

This clonotype was counted a few times. The chain has TRBV7-9 and TRBJ2-3, with D possibly matching TRBD2 (5 bases). This CDR3 region has 13 residues. Germline-derived CDR1 and CDR2 are SEHNR and FQNEAQ (reference sequence). The ends were cut back, 6 bases at V and 3 bases at J, with 10 bases in the middle. The CDR3 nucleotides read TGTGCCAGCAGGCGGGCCGCAACAGATACGCAGTATTTT. This encodes CASRRAATDTQYF. The full variable domain, in which reference TRBV7-9 and TRBJ2-3 provide the parts outside the CDR3, is DTGVSQNPRHKITKRGQNVTFRCDPISEHNRLYWYRQTLGQGPEFLTYFQNEAQLEKSRLLSDRFSAERPKGSFSTLEIQRTEQGDSAMYLCASRRAATDTQYFGPGTRLTVL.

The rearrangement joins TRBV20-1 to TRBJ1-2, with D possibly TRBD1 on 5 matching bases. V lost 0 bases to trimming and J lost 7 bases, with 15 bases between them. CDR3 length: 14 residues. Looked up from germline, CDR1 is DFQATT and CDR2 is SNEGSKA (reference sequence). The DNA of the CDR3 is TGCAGTGCTAGAGATTACGGACAATTGGGTGGCTACACCTTC. It codes for CSARDYGQLGGYTF.

The chain couples TRBV5-1 to TRBJ2-2; D unresolved. The CDR3 contains 15 residues. Germline loops: CDR1 SGHRS, CDR2 YFSETQ. Deletions cut 1 base from V and 3 bases from J, with 10 bases between. CDR3 in DNA: TGCGCCAGCAGCTTGAGCAGAATAGACACCGGGGAGCTGTTTTTT. The encoded protein is CASSLSRIDTGELFF.

The chain couples TRBV6-6 to TRBJ2-4; 9 bases line up with TRBD1. CDR3 size: 16 residues. CDR1 is MNHNY, CDR2 SVGAGI, per germline (reference sequence). V trimming: 4 bases; J trimming: 6 bases; junction bases outside the gene matches: 10. The CDR3 region has the DNA TGTGCCAGCAGTTCCCACACAGGGGGCAACGGAAACATTCAGTACTTC. Protein sequence: CASSSHTGGNGNIQYF.

The J gene is TRBJ1-1, the V gene TRBV5-5; no clear D. Trimming cost V 3 bases and J 8 bases, with 8 bases left between them. The CDR3 has 11 residues. The germline gives CDR1 SGHKS, CDR2 YYEKEE (reference sequence). The CDR3 sequence: CASSSTREAFF. The CDR3 nucleotides are TGTGCCAGCAGCTCCACCCGGGAAGCTTTCTTT.

The gene calls are TRBV4-2 and TRBJ2-5; either TRBD1 or TRBD2 may supply D (5 bases each). Deletions cut 5 bases from V and 0 bases from J, with 16 bases between. In germline, CDR1 is LGHNA, CDR2 YNFKEQ. This CDR3 is 16 amino acids long. CDR3 sequence reads: CASSALLGVNQETQYF. CDR3 bases: TGTGCCAGCAGCGCGCTTTTGGGGGTGAACCAAGAGACCCAGTACTTC.

The J gene is TRBJ1-5, the V gene TRBV29-1, with a possible D match to TRBD1 (5 bases). The CDR3 loop spans 15 amino acids. Trimming removed 6 bases from V and 0 bases from J, with 15 bases in between. Germline V gene lookup returns CDR1 SQVTM and CDR2 ANQGSEA. The CDR3 DNA reads as TGCAGCGTCAGACCCGGGACTTATAGCAATCAGCCCCAGCATTTT. Residues: CSVRPGTYSNQPQHF. The entire variable domain, with the rest obtained from reference TRBV29-1 and TRBJ1-5, is as follows: SAVISQKPSRDICQRGTSLTIQCQVDSQVTMMFWYRQQPGQSLTLIATANQGSEATYESGFVIDKFPISRPNLTFSTLTVSNMSPEDSSIYLCSVRPGTYSNQPQHFGDGTRLSIL.

This clonotype has ten or more counts. The chain uses TRBV9 and TRBJ1-5; D unclear. Germline V lookup: CDR1 SGDLS, CDR2 YYNGEE. Between the trimmed V and J ends, which lost 0 bases and 3 bases, there was a span of 13 bases. CDR3 length: 16 residues. Here the CDR3 reads CASSVALSPVNQPQHF. In DNA form, the CDR3 reads TGTGCCAGCAGCGTAGCTCTCAGCCCAGTCAATCAGCCCCAGCATTTT. Drawing the rest from reference TRBV9 and TRBJ1-5, the complete variable domain is DSGVTQTPKHLITATGQRVTLRCSPRSGDLSVYWYQQSLDQGLQFLIQYYNGEERAKGNILERFSAQQFPDLHSELNLSSLELGDSALYFCASSVALSPVNQPQHFGDGTRLSIL.

The V and J genes are TRBV6-1 and TRBJ2-7; D not resolved. Germline CDR1 MNHNS, CDR2 SASEGT. Trimming removed 4 bases at V and 0 bases at J, with 10 bases between. The CDR3 consists of 14 residues. CDR3 residues: CASSVYSNSYEQYV. The CDR3 DNA reads TGTGCCAGCAGTGTATACAGTAACTCCTACGAGCAGTACGTC.

The chain links TRBV28 to TRBJ2-3; D is unclear. The CDR3 length is 14 residues. Trimming cost V 3 bases and J 1 base, with 8 bases left between them. The germline V gene has CDR1 MDHEN and CDR2 SYDVKM. The CDR3 loop reads CASSFLSGTDTQYF. The DNA for the CDR3 is TGTGCCAGCAGTTTTCTTTCGGGCACAGATACGCAGTATTTT.

This clonotype has only a few counts. V and J are TRBV5-1 and TRBJ2-3; TRBD1 or TRBD2 may be the D gene (5 bases each). CDR3 length: 15 amino acids. The ends were cut back, 0 bases at V and 4 bases at J, with 12 bases in the middle. From germline, CDR1 is SGHRS and CDR2 YFSETQ. The CDR3 nucleotides read TGCGCCAGCAGCTTGGAGAGGGGCGACGCAGATACGCAGTATTTT. Its protein is CASSLERGDADTQYF.

This chain joins TRBV20-1 and TRBJ2-1; 7 bases align to TRBD1. V shed 8 bases and J 8 bases; nucleotides not matched to a gene: 12. Germline lookup yields CDR1 DFQATT and CDR2 SNEGSKA (reference sequence). The CDR3 consists of 13 residues. CDR3 in DNA: TGCAGTTCGCCTGACAGGGTAGGCGATGAGCAGTTCTTC. Translated: CSSPDRVGDEQFF.

This clonotype was seen a single time. The V call is TRBV7-9, the J call TRBJ1-1; D possibly corresponds to TRBD1 (5 bases). The V gene lost 5 bases and the J gene lost 10 bases, with 14 bases spanning the gap. In germline, CDR1 is SEHNR, CDR2 FQNEAQ (reference sequence). This CDR3 comprises 12 residues. The CDR3 DNA sequence: TGTGCCAGCAGCCTGGACGGCCAGGGAGCTTTCTTT. Translating gives CASSLDGQGAFF.

The genes are TRBV4-3 and TRBJ1-2, with a weak D call TRBD1 (6 bases). The CDR3 consists of 15 residues. Germline CDR1 reads LGHNA; CDR2 reads YSLEER. V was pared by 2 bases and J by 2 bases, with 12 bases between. This CDR3 reads CASSQLDRENYGYTF. CDR3 bases: TGCGCCAGCAGCCAACTGGACAGAGAAAACTATGGCTACACCTTC.

This clonotype has at least ten counts. At one of its ends the junction is not consistent with the germline gene, which may arise from a read error. The chain combines TRBV9 with TRBJ2-1; D perhaps matches TRBD2 (5 bases). The length of the CDR3 is 12 residues. Germline lookup yields CDR1 SGDLS and CDR2 YYNGEE. The CDR3 is CASSARGNEQFF. The CDR3 DNA is TGCGCCAGCAGCGCACGCGGGAATGAGCAGTTCTTC.

The chain carries TRBV20-1 and TRBJ2-3; 8 positions match TRBD1. CDR1 and CDR2 from the germline V gene are DFQATT and SNEGSKA (reference sequence). The CDR3 spans 14 residues. V shed 6 bases, J shed 2 bases, and the junction held 7 bases outside the gene matches. The CDR3 bases are TGCAGTGCCGTTATTCAGGGGGCCACAGATACGCAGTATTTT. Protein sequence: CSAVIQGATDTQYF.

This clonotype was detected a few times. The chain links TRBV7-2 to TRBJ2-1; 12 bases fit TRBD2. This CDR3 has 17 amino acids. Germline assignment: CDR1 SGHTA and CDR2 FQGNSA. Unmatched junction bases numbered 10, after V lost 0 bases and J lost 10 bases. CDR3: CASSLARASGGASEQFF. CDR3 DNA sequence: TGTGCCAGCAGCTTAGCTAGGGCTAGCGGGGGGGCCTCGGAGCAGTTCTTC.